What follows describes a single T cell receptor (beta chain). Its antigen target is currently unknown. No much larger clone exists at a distance of one base, and base qualities are not known. These data originate in a study of cytomegalovirus exposure and HLA in healthy donors (dated by TCRdb to the late 2010s). Study-level background: In an earlier analysis of 550 to 750 of the donors, 276 Gb of sequence data and just under 120 million unique TCR beta sequences from 150 million to 200 million T cells were reported. An early release that covered fewer than 750 HLA-typed donors contained approximately 320 gigabases of sequencing data and about 84 million unique TCR sequences. Along with the approximately 600-subject first cohort, a separate validation cohort of over a hundred different subjects was used. Because of strong linkage in the cohort, a handful of DR-DQ haplotypes were treated as single units for association and clustering. Using immunosequencing, the study profiled T cell repertoires from 666 subjects and related those repertoires to cytomegalovirus serostatus. Typing coverage differed by locus: A, B, C, DRB1 and DQB1 were typed in roughly 620-630 donors, DQA1 in 500 to 550, DPA1 in nearly 610, and DPB1 in approximately 450. Among a few hundred genotyped donors of the cohort, an average of around 240,000 unique TCR beta nucleotide sequences were sequenced per donor, roughly 20% of them non-productive. HLA typing included class I and class II loci at four-digit resolution. Rather than drawing on any new phenotypic data, the later analysis identified candidate immune exposures from TCR beta sequences and the way those sequences occurred across donors. Every repertoire in the discovery cohort had been generated on one and the same sequencing platform. Among the roughly 400 genotyped donors, around 81% belonged to the genetic ancestry cluster associated with self-reported Caucasian donors. In a later analysis, previously published TCR beta repertoires from roughly 710 donors were re-analyzed and high-resolution HLA genotyping was added so that TCR occurrence patterns could be studied. Alongside the repertoire data, information on donor age, sex, ethnicity and CMV serostatus was compiled. In an earlier analysis of 587 of the donors, high-throughput TCR beta sequencing was used to judge whether each TCR beta V gene segment behaved as functional or pseudogenic. The study aimed to test whether cataloging public T cell receptors could reveal signatures of past pathogen exposure. The study combined high-throughput TCR immunosequencing, statistical association of individual TCRs with disease status, and machine learning to predict cytomegalovirus infection status. A later genetic analysis used genome-wide SNP genotypes for about three fifths of the 666 donors, treating that subset as a discovery cohort. Overall study results and their limits: At a false discovery rate of 0.05, a later analysis linked approximately 18,000 TCR beta sequences to specific HLA alleles. According to a later analysis, parvovirus B19, influenza, CMV and Epstein-Barr virus appeared linked to several top co-occurrence clusters. For the cohort, immune exposure information was limited to CMV serostatus. Over 15 rarely observed V segments, including chromosome 9 orphons, were excluded from the earlier analysis of some 590 of the donors because counts were too low. In vitro tests confirmed that a few of the cytomegalovirus-associated TCR beta chains recognize cytomegalovirus antigens. The classifier was reported to diagnose cytomegalovirus status with high specificity and sensitivity in both the original cohort and the validation cohort. Because the 87-base-pair reads could not distinguish some IMGT-functional V segments, including TRBV6-2 and TRBV6-3, those segments were excluded. Linkage disequilibrium might explain the correlated functional status among segregating V segments, but an unknown experimental factor could not be excluded. A further reported finding was that TCR beta sequences accurately predicted the HLA-A and HLA-B alleles for most subjects in the first cohort. A cluster of highly shared sequence variants was judged likely to be a technical artifact of the sequencing pipeline. The presence/absence analyses assumed that sequencing depth was roughly uniform across donors, and that assumption may not be true. In a later analysis, HLA-associated TCR beta chains were found to be more clonally expanded and to have lower generation probabilities than equally common non-associated chains. Most CMV-associated TCR beta chains appeared to be HLA-restricted in a later analysis, and the HLA associations seemed to be driven largely by CMV exposure. In a later analysis, the rate of TCR association differed among HLA loci, with DRB1 alleles having the most associated TCRs and HLA-C alleles having the fewest. According to the authors, the approach could potentially be generalized to other disease states and immunological phenotypes. When HLA alleles, especially DR and DQ, strongly co-occurred, attributing TCR associations to individual alleles was difficult. Broadly in line with IMGT annotations, most TCR beta V segments showed up in productive rearrangements about 87% or about 30% of the time in an earlier analysis of around 550 of the donors. Most TCR sequences were observed very rarely across donors, whereas some public TCRs were present in many individuals. A total of roughly 160 TCR beta chains were listed by the study as associated with cytomegalovirus. HLA typing was unavailable for some donors at each locus, so association tests used only the typed subset. Compared with the 666-donor mean, donors in an Asian-associated ancestry cluster had fewer N-insertions in productive TCRs, according to a later genetic analysis. In a later genetic analysis, a missense DCLRE1C variant was associated with V-gene and J-gene trimming of TCR beta chains, and the association was replicated in an independent cohort. Only TCR beta chains were sequenced in this cohort, and the absence of alpha or paired-chain data limited detectable features.

Looking up the germline V gene yields CDR1 MGHDK and CDR2 SYGVNS. The germline V end is reduced by 8 bases and the J end by 4 bases; junction bases left unmatched: 12. The CDR3 holds 15 amino acids from the cysteine to the phenylalanine. Only CDR3 DNA is held: 45 bases, read in frame from base 1. The protocol used for the library was the immunoSEQ multiplex PCR assay. For the multiplex PCR, a mixture combining 60 forward primers for TCR Vbeta segments and 13 reverse primers for TCR Jbeta segments was used. The CDR3 region of rearranged TCR beta genes was amplified from genomic DNA by a multiplex PCR assay. On the Illumina HiSeq System, the amplified TCR beta libraries were sequenced as 87-base-pair reads. As for how the authors treated the data: Across the 670 or so repertoires, a later analysis counted approximately 83 million unique TCR beta chains, roughly 11 million of which were shared by at least two donors. Raw reads were error-corrected and collapsed into unique sequences by a nearest-neighbor algorithm in which closely related sequences were merged to remove PCR and sequencing errors. CDR3 sequences were aligned to IMGT reference sequences to assign V, D and J gene segments. Each retained sequence needed at least a six-nucleotide match to both a V gene segment and a J gene segment. Rearrangements were called productive when the CDR3 lacked stop codons and stayed in frame with V and J; all others were non-productive. Following IMGT convention, CDR3 was defined as the stretch from the second conserved V-encoded cysteine up to the conserved J-encoded phenylalanine. The earlier analysis of roughly 590 of the donors excluded any sequence lacking an unambiguous match to a single V gene segment. In an earlier analysis of roughly 500 of the donors, V segments were called functional above 56.7% productive rearrangements and were called segregating when the between-donor standard deviation exceeded 5%. To diagnose cytomegalovirus status from the catalog of TCR beta chain sequences, a statistical classification framework was built. A later analysis assigned V and J genes by comparing TCR nucleotide sequences with IMGT/GENE-DB human TR gene sequences. The TCRdist pipeline was used in a later analysis to assign CDR3 sequences and most-parsimonious VDJ recombination scenarios. In a later analysis, every TCR beta chain was defined by the combination of its CDR3 amino acid sequence and its V-gene family, and reads without a unique V-gene family were dropped. A later analysis removed 550 to 650 highly shared, low-generation-probability nucleotide sequences to deal with suspected cross-contamination and a sequencing artifact. For each public chain, a later analysis derived a clonal expansion index from normalized ranks of inferred template counts within each repertoire. In a later analysis, generation probabilities were computed with a VDJ recombination model fitted to out-of-frame rearrangements, and the resulting probabilities were checked against IGoR. In a later analysis, TCR-TCR, TCR-HLA and TCR-CMV co-occurrence was scored with hypergeometric tests, and a repertoire-size bias correction was applied to TCR pairs. A later analysis estimated false discovery rates by permuting HLA or CMV assignments 20 times. In a later analysis, co-occurring TCRs were grouped using DBSCAN, with TCRdist sequence similarity added in when clustering inside HLA-allele-positive subsets. For co-occurrence clustering, repertoires with fewer than 30,000 or more than 120,000 public chains were excluded, along with four to six repertoires with anomalous nucleotide sharing. The table was pulled from immuneACCESS by TCRdb, which kept in-frame rearrangements only. Such tables lose some clones; where checked, under half of the loss comes from unresolved V genes, and the rest has no known cause. Clone size and the V and J calls come from that table; the DNA yielded D and trimming. The sample profile shows about 230,000 clones; 70% to 90% of them were found once. The top ten clonotypes cover 1% to 1.5% of the sample.

The cohort consisted of some 730 healthy bone marrow donors. Cohort members were all nominally healthy when sampled, although unrecorded immune exposures were likely present. Of the 700 or so cohort members, roughly 300 had positive CMV serostatus and 350 to 450 had negative CMV serostatus, and CMV serostatus was not recorded for the donor. Every donor gave a peripheral blood sample, and the peripheral blood mononuclear cells from that sample were used for TCR beta sequencing. Genomic DNA extraction from the blood cell samples was performed with the Qiagen DNeasy Blood Extraction Kit. This TCR derives from a human donor in good health. Material: PBMCs. The V and J segments used are TRBV25-1 and TRBJ1-1, with 8 bases aligning to TRBD1. Read as DNA, the sequence is TGTGCCAGCGGACAAGGACAGGGACGTCGCACTGAAGCTTTCTTT. This codes for CASGQGQGRRTEAFF. When the CDR3 is completed using the reference TRBV25-1 and TRBJ1-1 genes on either side, the full variable domain is EADIYQTPRYLVIGTGKKITLECSQTMGHDKMYWYQQDPGMELHLIHYSYGVNSTEKGDLSSESTVSRIRTEHFPLTLESARPSHTSQYLCASGQGQGRRTEAFFGQGTRLTVV.